The sequence of this T cell receptor (beta chain) was determined in a study of blood T cell repertoires in COVID-19. The wider study: Spain, Italy and the United States supplied samples that represented acute and convalescent COVID-19. In each case, the material was cDNA or gDNA derived from T cells, B-cell-depleted T cells, or PBMCs.

Original processing notes: From reference gene primer amplification, estimates of nucleated cell counts were derived. Generated by immunoSEQ multiplex PCR, the TCRdb table keeps only in-frame clones and is missing some. Clonal size and the V and J genes are those of that table, whereas D and trimming came from the DNA. This table holds more than 95,000 clones, nearly 90% found once. Germline trimming cut 5 bases from V and 1 base from J; bases unmatched to any gene: 9. The germline V gene encodes CDR1 SGHAT and CDR2 FQNNGV. The CDR3 sequence is 16 residues long. V and J are TRBV11-2 and TRBJ1-1; TRBD1 agrees at 8 bases. The origin of this receptor is a woman older than 75 with acute or convalescent COVID-19. The sequenced sample was peripheral blood. For the CDR3, the DNA is TGTGCCAGCAGCCCTATACAAGGGACAGGGAACACTGAAGCTTTCTTT. The encoded protein is CASSPIQGTGNTEAFF.